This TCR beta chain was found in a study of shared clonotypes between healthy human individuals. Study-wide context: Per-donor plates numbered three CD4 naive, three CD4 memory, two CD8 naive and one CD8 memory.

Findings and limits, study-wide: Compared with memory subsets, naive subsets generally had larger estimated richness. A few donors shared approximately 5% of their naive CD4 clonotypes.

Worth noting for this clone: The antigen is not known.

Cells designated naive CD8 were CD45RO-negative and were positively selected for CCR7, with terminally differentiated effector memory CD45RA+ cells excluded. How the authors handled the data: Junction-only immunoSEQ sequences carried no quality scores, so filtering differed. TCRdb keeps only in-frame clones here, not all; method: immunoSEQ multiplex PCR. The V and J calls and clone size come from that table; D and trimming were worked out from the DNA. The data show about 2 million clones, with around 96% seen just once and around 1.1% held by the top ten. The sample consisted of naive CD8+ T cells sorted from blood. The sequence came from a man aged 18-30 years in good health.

The CDR3 region is CASSVAWTGSSTDTQYF. CDR3 bases: TGTGCCAGCAGCGTAGCGTGGACAGGGAGCTCCACAGATACGCAGTATTTT. This chain links TRBV9 with TRBJ2-3; 8 bases agree with TRBD1. The CDR3 loop spans 17 amino acids. V lost 0 bases to trimming and J lost 2 bases; unmatched junction nucleotides: 8. Germline V CDR1 and CDR2: SGDLS, YYNGEE.